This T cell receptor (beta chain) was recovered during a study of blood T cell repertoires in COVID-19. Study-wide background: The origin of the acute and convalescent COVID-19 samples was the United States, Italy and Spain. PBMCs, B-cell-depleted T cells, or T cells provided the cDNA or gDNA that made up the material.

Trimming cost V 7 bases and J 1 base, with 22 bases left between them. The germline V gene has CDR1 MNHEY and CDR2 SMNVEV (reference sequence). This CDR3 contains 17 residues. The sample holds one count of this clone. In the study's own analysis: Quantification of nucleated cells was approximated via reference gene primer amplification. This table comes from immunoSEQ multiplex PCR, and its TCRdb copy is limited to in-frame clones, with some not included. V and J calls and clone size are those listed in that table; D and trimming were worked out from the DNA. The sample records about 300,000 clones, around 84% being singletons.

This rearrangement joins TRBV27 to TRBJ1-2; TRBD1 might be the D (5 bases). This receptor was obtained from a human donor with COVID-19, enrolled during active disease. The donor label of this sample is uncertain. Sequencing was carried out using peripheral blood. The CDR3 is CASTTSQGLRYNYGYTF. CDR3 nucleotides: TGTGCCAGCACCACTAGCCAGGGCTTAAGATATAACTATGGCTACACCTTC.